This T cell receptor (beta chain) appears in the sequencing data of a study of T cell repertoires in cytomegalovirus infection. Study-wide context: Both a matching HLA type and CMV infection were indicated by public TCR beta signatures. Whole-study findings and limits: Frequencies of public TCR beta families were cumulated, and this identified carriers of CMV plus the relevant HLA. It was HLA-C-restricted CMV-specific TCR beta clonotypes that dominated the response ex vivo.

In TCRdb, the reads were re-called with MiXCR into one record per CDR3 protein. The sample lists just under 550,000 distinct CDR3 sequences; more than 25% were seen once. The germline V and J ends were trimmed by 4 bases and 3 bases, with 9 bases remaining between them. This CDR3 has 13 amino acids. This clonotype was detected a few times. Its antigen is as yet unknown. Input material: PBMCs. This TCR came from a human donor in good health (CMV status not recorded). Some clones in this sample may be carry-over from other donors' samples. The gene calls are TRBV12-3 or TRBV12-4 and TRBJ2-5; D call uncertain. CDR3 loop: CASSSRWEETQYF. CDR3 DNA sequence: TGTGCCAGCAGTTCTCGTTGGGAAGAGACCCAGTACTTC.